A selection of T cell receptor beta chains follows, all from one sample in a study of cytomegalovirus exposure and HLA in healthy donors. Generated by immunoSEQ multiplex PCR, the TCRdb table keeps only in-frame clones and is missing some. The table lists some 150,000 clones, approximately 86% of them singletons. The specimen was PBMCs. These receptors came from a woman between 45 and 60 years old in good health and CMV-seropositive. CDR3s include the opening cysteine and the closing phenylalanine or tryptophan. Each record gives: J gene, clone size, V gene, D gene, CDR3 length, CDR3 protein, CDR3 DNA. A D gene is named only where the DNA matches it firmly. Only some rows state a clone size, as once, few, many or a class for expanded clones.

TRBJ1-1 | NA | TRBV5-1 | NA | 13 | CASQNQGNTEAFF | TGCGCCAGCCAAAACCAGGGGAACACTGAAGCTTTCTTT
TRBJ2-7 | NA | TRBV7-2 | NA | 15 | CASSLVLGRTYEQYF | TGTGCCAGCAGCTTAGTCTTAGGCAGGACCTACGAGCAGTACTTC
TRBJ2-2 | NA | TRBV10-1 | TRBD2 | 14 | CASSASGGFGELFF | TGCGCCAGCAGTGCCAGCGGGGGGTTCGGGGAGCTGTTTTTT
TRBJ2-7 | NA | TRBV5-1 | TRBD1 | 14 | CASSQRTGLSEQYF | TGCGCCAGCAGTCAACGGACAGGGCTCTCCGAGCAGTACTTC
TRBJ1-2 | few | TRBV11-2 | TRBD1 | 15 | CASSPGTGPNYGYTF | TGTGCCAGCAGCCCGGGGACAGGCCCTAACTATGGCTACACCTTC
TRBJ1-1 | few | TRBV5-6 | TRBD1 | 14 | CASSLGQGATEAFF | TGTGCCAGCAGCTTGGGACAGGGAGCCACTGAAGCTTTCTTT
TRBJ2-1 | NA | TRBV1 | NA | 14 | CTVLLAGAYNEQFF | TGCACCGTACTGCTAGCGGGGGCCTACAATGAGCAGTTCTTC
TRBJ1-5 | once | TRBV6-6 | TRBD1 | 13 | CASRTGVHQPQHF | TGTGCCAGCAGGACAGGGGTTCACCAGCCCCAGCATTTT
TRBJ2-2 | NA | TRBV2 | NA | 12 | CASTKLTGELFF | TGTGCCAGTACTAAACTCACCGGGGAACTGTTTTTT
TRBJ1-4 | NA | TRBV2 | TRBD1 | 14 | CASRVQGAVEKLFF | TGTGCCAGCAGGGTACAGGGGGCAGTAGAAAAACTGTTTTTT
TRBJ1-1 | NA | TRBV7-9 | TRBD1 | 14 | CASRPTGENTEAFF | TGTGCCAGCAGACCCACAGGGGAGAACACTGAAGCTTTCTTT
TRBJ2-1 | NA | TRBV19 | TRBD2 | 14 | CASSRSGGLDEQFF | TGTGCCAGTAGTCGGTCGGGGGGGCTCGATGAGCAGTTCTTC
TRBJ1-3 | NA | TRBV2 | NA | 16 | CASSGPGQGSGNTIYF | TGTGCCAGCAGTGGACCGGGGCAGGGGAGCGGAAACACCATATATTTT
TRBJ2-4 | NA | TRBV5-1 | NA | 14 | CASSLGLAKNIQYF | TGCGCCAGCAGCTTGGGGCTAGCCAAAAACATTCAGTACTTC
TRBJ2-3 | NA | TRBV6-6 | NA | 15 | CASSYMGLSTDTQYF | TGTGCCAGCAGTTATATGGGACTTAGCACAGATACGCAGTATTTT
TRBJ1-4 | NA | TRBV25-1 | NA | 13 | CASEGGANEKLFF | TGTGCCAGCGAAGGGGGTGCTAATGAAAAACTGTTTTTT
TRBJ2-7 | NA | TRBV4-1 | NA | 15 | CASSQGGGHSYEQYF | TGCGCCAGCAGCCAAGGCGGGGGCCACTCCTACGAGCAGTACTTC
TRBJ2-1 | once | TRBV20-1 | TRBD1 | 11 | CSAHRGTEQFF | TGCAGTGCTCACAGGGGGACTGAGCAGTTCTTC
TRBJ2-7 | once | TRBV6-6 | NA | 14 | CASSYIGGAYEQYF | TGTGCCAGCAGTTACATTGGAGGGGCCTACGAGCAGTACTTC
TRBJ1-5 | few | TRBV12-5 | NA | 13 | CASGWGRGQPQHF | TGTGCTAGTGGTTGGGGAAGGGGGCAGCCCCAGCATTTT
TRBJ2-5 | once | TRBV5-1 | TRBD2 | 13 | CASSLGGGETQYF | TGCGCCAGCAGCTTGGGCGGGGGGGAGACCCAGTACTTC
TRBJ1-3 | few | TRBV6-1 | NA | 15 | CASSDQPVSGNTIYF | TGTGCCAGCAGTGATCAACCGGTCTCTGGAAACACCATATATTTT
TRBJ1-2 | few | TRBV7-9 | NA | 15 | CASSLNTAGLYGYTF | TGTGCCAGCAGCTTAAACACGGCAGGTCTCTATGGCTACACCTTC
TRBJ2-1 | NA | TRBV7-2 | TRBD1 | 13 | CASSLVRTGEQFF | TGTGCCAGCAGCTTAGTTAGGACAGGTGAGCAGTTCTTC
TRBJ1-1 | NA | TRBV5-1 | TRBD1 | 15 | CASSQGTGRGTEAFF | TGCGCCAGCAGCCAAGGGACAGGCCGGGGCACTGAAGCTTTCTTT
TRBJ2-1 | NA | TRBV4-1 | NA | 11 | CASSIDSEQFF | TGCGCCAGCAGTATTGACAGTGAGCAGTTCTTC
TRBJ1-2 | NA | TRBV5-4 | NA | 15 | CASSFADRLRGGYTF | TGTGCCAGCAGCTTTGCCGACAGGCTGAGGGGTGGCTACACCTTC
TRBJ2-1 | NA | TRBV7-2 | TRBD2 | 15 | CASSLGLAGRNEQFF | TGTGCCAGCAGCTTAGGTCTAGCGGGGCGCAATGAGCAGTTCTTC
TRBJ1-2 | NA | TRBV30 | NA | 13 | CAWTYGGNYGYTF | TGTGCCTGGACCTACGGGGGGAACTATGGCTACACCTTC
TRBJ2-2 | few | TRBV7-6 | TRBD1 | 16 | CASSPRGTGQVGELFF | TGTGCCAGCAGCCCGCGGGGGACAGGGCAGGTCGGGGAGCTGTTTTTT
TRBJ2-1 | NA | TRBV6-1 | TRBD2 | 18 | CASSALMLSGASYNEQFF | TGTGCCAGCAGTGCCTTGATGCTAAGCGGGGCCTCCTACAATGAGCAGTTCTTC
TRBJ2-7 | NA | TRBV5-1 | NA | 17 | CASSNTGVADLSYEQYF | TGCGCCAGCAGCAACACAGGAGTGGCGGACCTCTCCTACGAGCAGTACTTC
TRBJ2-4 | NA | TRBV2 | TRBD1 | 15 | CASIRQGAAKNIQYF | TGTGCCAGCATCCGACAGGGGGCTGCCAAAAACATTCAGTACTTC
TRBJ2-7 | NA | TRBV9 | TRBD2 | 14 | CASSPSGGIYEQYF | TGTGCCAGCAGTCCGAGCGGGGGAATCTACGAGCAGTACTTC
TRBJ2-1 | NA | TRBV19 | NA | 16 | CASSTPGTRGYNEQFF | TGTGCCAGTAGTACCCCCGGGACACGGGGTTACAATGAGCAGTTCTTC
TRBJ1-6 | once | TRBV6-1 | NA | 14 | CASSEGNGGSPLHF | TGTGCCAGCAGTGAAGGGAACGGCGGTTCACCCCTCCACTTT
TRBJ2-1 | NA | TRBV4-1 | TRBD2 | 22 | CASSKDYREKGLAGGQYNEQFF | TGCGCCAGCAGCAAAGACTACAGGGAAAAAGGTCTAGCGGGGGGACAATACAATGAGCAGTTCTTC
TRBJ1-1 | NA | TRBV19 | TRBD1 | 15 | CASSFARQGSREAFF | TGTGCCAGTAGTTTCGCCCGACAGGGGTCGAGGGAAGCTTTCTTT
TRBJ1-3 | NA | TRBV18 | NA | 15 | CASSPDSLSGNTIYF | TGTGCCAGCTCCCCCGACAGCCTCTCTGGAAACACCATATATTTT
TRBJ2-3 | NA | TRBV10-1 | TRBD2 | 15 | CASSISGGSTDTQYF | TGCGCCAGCAGTATCAGCGGGGGGAGCACAGATACGCAGTATTTT
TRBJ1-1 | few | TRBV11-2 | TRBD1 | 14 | CASSPRDRDTEAFF | TGTGCCAGCAGCCCCCGGGACAGGGACACTGAAGCTTTCTTT
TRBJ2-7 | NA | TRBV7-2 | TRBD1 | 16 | CASSPPSGRGTYEQYF | TGTGCCAGCAGCCCACCATCTGGCAGGGGGACCTACGAGCAGTACTTC
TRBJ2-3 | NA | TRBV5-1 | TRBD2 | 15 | CASSLWRGASDTQYF | TGCGCCAGCAGCTTGTGGCGGGGGGCTTCTGATACGCAGTATTTT
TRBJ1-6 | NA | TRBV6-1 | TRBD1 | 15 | CASRTGQGNYSPLHF | TGTGCCAGCAGGACGGGACAGGGGAATTATTCACCCCTCCACTTT
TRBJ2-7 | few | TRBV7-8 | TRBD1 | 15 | CASSLDRGLTYEQYF | TGTGCCAGCAGCTTAGACAGGGGCCTAACCTACGAGCAGTACTTC
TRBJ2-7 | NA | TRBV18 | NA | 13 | CASSPDVVKEQYF | TGTGCCAGCTCACCAGACGTGGTTAAGGAGCAGTACTTT
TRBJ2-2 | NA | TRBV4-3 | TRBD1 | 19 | CASSQDGTGGISDTGELFF | TGCGCCAGCAGCCAAGATGGCACAGGGGGCATCTCCGACACCGGGGAGCTGTTTTTT
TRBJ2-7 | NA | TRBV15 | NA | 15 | CATSRPTSGNYEQYF | TGTGCCACCAGCAGGCCGACTAGTGGGAACTACGAGCAGTACTTC
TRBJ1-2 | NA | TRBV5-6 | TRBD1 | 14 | CASSHPTGGEGYTF | TGTGCCAGCAGCCACCCGACAGGGGGGGAGGGCTACACCTTC
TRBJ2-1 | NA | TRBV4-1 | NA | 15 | CASSQAADRQAEQFF | TGCGCCAGCAGCCAAGCGGCTGATAGACAGGCAGAGCAGTTCTTC
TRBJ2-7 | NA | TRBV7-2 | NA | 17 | CASSLIASRLTSYEQYF | TGTGCCAGCAGCTTGATAGCTTCCCGACTGACGAGCTACGAGCAGTACTTC
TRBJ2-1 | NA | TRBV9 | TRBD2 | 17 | CASSSRGLAGGPGEQFF | TGTGCCAGCAGCTCGCGGGGACTAGCGGGGGGGCCTGGTGAGCAGTTCTTC
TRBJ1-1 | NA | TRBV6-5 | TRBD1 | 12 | CASRDRGPEAFF | TGTGCCAGCAGGGACAGGGGACCTGAAGCTTTCTTT
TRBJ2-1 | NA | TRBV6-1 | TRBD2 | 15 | CASSEPTSGHNEQFF | TGTGCCAGCAGTGAACCGACTAGCGGACACAATGAGCAGTTCTTC